This T cell receptor (beta chain) was sequenced in a study of blood T cell repertoires in COVID-19. The overall study: Samples taken during acute and convalescent COVID-19 were collected in the United States, Italy and Spain. In each case, the material was cDNA or gDNA derived from T cells, B-cell-depleted T cells, or PBMCs.

This clone was found a few times. How the authors handled the data: Amplification of reference gene primers was used by the study to estimate nucleated cell counts. Sequenced by immunoSEQ multiplex PCR; TCRdb stores in-frame clones only, minus some. That table gives V, J and clone size, and the DNA gave D and trimming. The profile shows some 210,000 clones, 84% of them singletons. This CDR3 comprises 18 residues. Trimming shortened V by 4 bases and J by 0 bases, and 17 bases separated the two germline ends. Germline V gene sequence: CDR1 SGDLS, CDR2 YYNGEE. The sequence came from a human donor in a cohort sampled during active COVID-19. Input material: peripheral blood. The chain couples TRBV9 to TRBJ2-6, with D tentatively TRBD1 (5 bases). CDR3 amino acids: CASSPFRAGHSGANVLTF. The CDR3 DNA reads TGTGCCAGCAGCCCCTTTAGGGCAGGGCACTCTGGGGCCAACGTCCTGACTTTC. The whole variable domain, remainder taken from reference TRBV9 and TRBJ2-6, is DSGVTQTPKHLITATGQRVTLRCSPRSGDLSVYWYQQSLDQGLQFLIQYYNGEERAKGNILERFSAQQFPDLHSELNLSSLELGDSALYFCASSPFRAGHSGANVLTFGAGSRLTVL.